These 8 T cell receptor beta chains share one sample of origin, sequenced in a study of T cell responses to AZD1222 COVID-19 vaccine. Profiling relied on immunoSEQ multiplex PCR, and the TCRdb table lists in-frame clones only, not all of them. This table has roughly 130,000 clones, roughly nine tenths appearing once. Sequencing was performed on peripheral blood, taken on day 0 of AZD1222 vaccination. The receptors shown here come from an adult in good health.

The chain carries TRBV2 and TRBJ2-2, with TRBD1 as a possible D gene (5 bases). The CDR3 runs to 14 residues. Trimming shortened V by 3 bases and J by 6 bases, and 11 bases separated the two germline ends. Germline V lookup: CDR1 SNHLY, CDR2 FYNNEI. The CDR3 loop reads CASSEQGGAGELFF. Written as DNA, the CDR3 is TGTGCCAGCAGTGAGCAGGGTGGGGCCGGGGAGCTGTTTTTT. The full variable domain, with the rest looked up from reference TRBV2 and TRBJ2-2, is EPEVTQTPSHQVTQMGQEVILRCVPISNHLYFYWYRQILGQKVEFLVSFYNNEISEKSEIFDDQFSVERPDGSNFTLKIRSTKLEDSAMYFCASSEQGGAGELFFGEGSRLTVL.

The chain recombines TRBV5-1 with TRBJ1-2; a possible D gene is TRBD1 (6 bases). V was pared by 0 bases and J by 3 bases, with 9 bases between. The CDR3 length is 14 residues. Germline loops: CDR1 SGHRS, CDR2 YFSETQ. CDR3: CASSLGGQDYGYTF. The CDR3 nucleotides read TGCGCCAGCAGCTTGGGGGGGCAGGACTATGGCTACACCTTC.

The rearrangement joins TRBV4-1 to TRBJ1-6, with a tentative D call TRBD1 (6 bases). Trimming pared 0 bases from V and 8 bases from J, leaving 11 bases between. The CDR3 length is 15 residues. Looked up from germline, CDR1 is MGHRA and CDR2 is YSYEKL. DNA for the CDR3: TGCGCCAGCAGCCAAGATGGGGGCGGAGATTCACCCCTCCACTTT. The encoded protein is CASSQDGGGDSPLHF.

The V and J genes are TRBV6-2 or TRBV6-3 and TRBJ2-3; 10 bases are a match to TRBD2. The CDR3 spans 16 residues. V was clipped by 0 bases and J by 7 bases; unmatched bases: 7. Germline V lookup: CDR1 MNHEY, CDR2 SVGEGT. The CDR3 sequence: CASSYSSGGALNTQYF. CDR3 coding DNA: TGTGCCAGCAGTTACTCGAGCGGGGGGGCCTTAAATACGCAGTATTTT.

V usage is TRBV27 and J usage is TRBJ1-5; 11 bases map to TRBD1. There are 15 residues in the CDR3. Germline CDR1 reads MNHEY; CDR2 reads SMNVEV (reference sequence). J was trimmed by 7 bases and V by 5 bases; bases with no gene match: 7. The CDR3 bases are TGTGCCAGCAGTGCTGGACAGGGGGCACGACAGCCCCAGCATTTT. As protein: CASSAGQGARQPQHF.

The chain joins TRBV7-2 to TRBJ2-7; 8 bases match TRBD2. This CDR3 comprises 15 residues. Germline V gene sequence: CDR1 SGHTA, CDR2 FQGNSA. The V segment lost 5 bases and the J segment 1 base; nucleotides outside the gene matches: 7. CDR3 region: CASSVVGLGSYEQYF. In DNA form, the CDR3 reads TGTGCCAGCAGCGTCGTGGGACTAGGTTCCTACGAGCAGTACTTC. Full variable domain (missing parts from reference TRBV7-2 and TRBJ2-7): GAGVSQSPSNKVTEKGKDVELRCDPISGHTALYWYRQSLGQGLEFLIYFQGNSAPDKSGLPSDRFSAERTGGSVSTLTIQRTQQEDSAVYLCASSVVGLGSYEQYFGPGTRLTVT.

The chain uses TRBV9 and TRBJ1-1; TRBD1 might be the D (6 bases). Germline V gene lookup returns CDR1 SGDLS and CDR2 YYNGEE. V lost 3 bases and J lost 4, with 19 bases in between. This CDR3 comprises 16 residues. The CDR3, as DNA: TGTGCCAGCAGCGCAACAGGGTCGCGGGGAACCACTGAAGCTTTCTTT. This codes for CASSATGSRGTTEAFF.

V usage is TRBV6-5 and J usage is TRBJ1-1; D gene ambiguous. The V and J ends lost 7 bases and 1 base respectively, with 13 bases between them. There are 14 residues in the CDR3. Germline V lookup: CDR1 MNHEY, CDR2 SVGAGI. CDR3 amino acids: CASIEVAQNTEAFF. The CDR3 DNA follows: TGTGCCAGCATCGAGGTGGCCCAGAACACTGAAGCTTTCTTT.